This TCR beta chain was observed in a study of T-cell memory formation after mild COVID-19. This clonotype was picked up many times. TCRdb reanalysed the 5' RACE reads using MiXCR and keeps one entry per CDR3 protein. The data contain approximately 98,000 distinct CDR3 sequences, about a sixth of them singletons. Unmatched junction bases numbered 13, after V lost 6 bases and J lost 0 bases. The CDR3 has 18 amino acids. The sample consisted of PBMCs or a T cell subset sorted from them (not recorded which). This TCR was recovered from a man younger than 35 who had mild COVID-19 (a few samples of this study predate the infection). Cell type and time point are not known. J is TRBJ1-1 and V is TRBV12-3 or TRBV12-4, with 10 nucleotides matching TRBD1. The DNA of the CDR3 is TGTGCCAGCAGACTCCCGGGACAGGGGTTGTTGCTGAACACTGAAGCTTTCTTT. It specifies CASRLPGQGLLLNTEAFF.